These T cell receptor beta chains were read from a single sample in a study of beta chain features in type 1 diabetes. Here immunoSEQ multiplex PCR was the method, and the copy in TCRdb shows in-frame clones only, minus some. The sample lists 400,000 or so clones, around 10% seen once, with about 0.6% in the top ten. Sequencing input: central memory CD4+ T cells from blood. Source of these receptors: a man in his thirties or forties with type 1 diabetes. Both conserved end residues are part of each CDR3. Fields, in order: D gene, clone size, V gene, J gene, CDR3 DNA, CDR3 protein. The D gene is left open where the match is weak. Only some rows state a clone size, as once, few, many or a class for expanded clones.

.,.,TRBV6-5,TRBJ2-5,TGTGCCAGCAGTACCTCCACAGGGTTTATGGAGACCCAGTACTTC,CASSTSTGFMETQYF
.,many,TRBV4-3,TRBJ2-2,TGCGCCAGCAGGGGTTTTACCGGGGAGCTGTTTTTT,CASRGFTGELFF
.,.,TRBV4-2,TRBJ1-3,TGTGCCAGCAGCCAAGACGGGGCAACATCTGGAAACACCATATATTTT,CASSQDGATSGNTIYF
TRBD1,few,TRBV29-1,TRBJ2-5,TGCAGCGTTGCCATCGGGACAGGGCAAGAGACCCAGTACTTC,CSVAIGTGQETQYF
.,few,TRBV6-6,TRBJ2-3,TGTGCCAGCAGTTACTGGGACAAGGGCACAGATACGCAGTATTTT,CASSYWDKGTDTQYF
TRBD2,.,TRBV11-2,TRBJ2-4,TGTGCCAGCAGCTCATACACGACTAGCGGGAGGGGCGGGGGCTTC,CASSSYTTSGRGGGF
.,.,TRBV5-1,TRBJ1-1,TGCGCCAGCAGCAAAGTGGAGGACACTGAAGCTTTCTTT,CASSKVEDTEAFF
.,few,TRBV30,TRBJ2-5,TGTGCCTGGAGGGGATGGGGGACCCAGTACTTC,CAWRGWGTQYF
TRBD1,.,TRBV18,TRBJ2-5,TGTGCCAGCTCACCGAGGACAGGGCGGCATGGGGAGACCCAGTACTTC,CASSPRTGRHGETQYF
TRBD2,few,TRBV19,TRBJ2-5,TGTGCCACGGGGACTAGCGGGAGAAGAGAGACCCAGTACTTC,CATGTSGRRETQYF
.,few,TRBV18,TRBJ1-5,TGTGCCAGCTCAGCAGGGGAACAGGGTCAGCCCCAGCATTTT,CASSAGEQGQPQHF
TRBD2,few,TRBV6-5,TRBJ2-7,TGTGCCAGCAGTGGCTCCCTAGCGGGGGAGCAGTACTTC,CASSGSLAGEQYF
TRBD1,few,TRBV5-1,TRBJ1-1,TGCGCCAGCAGCCCGATCCAGGGCAGGGGGAAGGAAGCTTTCTTT,CASSPIQGRGKEAFF
.,.,TRBV2,TRBJ2-1,TGTGCCAGCAGCGGATTGGGTGAGCAGTTCTTC,CASSGLGEQFF
.,few,TRBV7-2,TRBJ1-2,TGTGCCAGCAGCCACCCGAGACAAAGCTATGGCTACACCTTC,CASSHPRQSYGYTF
TRBD2,few,TRBV7-9,TRBJ2-7,TGTGCCAGCAAGTCGTTGACTAGCGGGGGAGGCTCCTACGAGCAGTACTTC,CASKSLTSGGGSYEQYF
.,.,TRBV28,TRBJ1-1,TGTGCCAGCAGTTTAAGTGGGTACAGGAACACTGAAGCTTTCTTT,CASSLSGYRNTEAFF
.,.,TRBV20-1,TRBJ2-7,TGCAGTGCAAGTGACTACGAGCAGTACTTC,CSASDYEQYF
TRBD1,.,TRBV5-6,TRBJ1-1,TGTGCCAGCAGCTTGGTTGGACAGGGGGCACTTAACACTGAAGCTTTCTTT,CASSLVGQGALNTEAFF
TRBD2,many,TRBV10-3,TRBJ2-3,TGTGCCATCAGCTCGGGACTCGGGACTAGCGGGAGCACAGATACGCAGTATTTT,CAISSGLGTSGSTDTQYF
.,.,TRBV27,TRBJ1-5,TGTGCCAGCCGACCCGGCGGGGGAGGAGGCAATCAGCCCCAGCATTTT,CASRPGGGGGNQPQHF
.,few,TRBV5-4,TRBJ1-4,TGTGCCAGCGCCTTCGGGGGGTCTAATGAAAAACTGTTTTTT,CASAFGGSNEKLFF
TRBD1,.,TRBV29-1,TRBJ2-5,TGCAGCGTGTGGACAGGGGGCTTGACCCAGTACTTC,CSVWTGGLTQYF
.,.,TRBV6-6,TRBJ2-6,TGTGCCAGCAACACAGGGATCGGGGCCAACGTCCTGACTTTC,CASNTGIGANVLTF
.,few,TRBV29-1,TRBJ2-1,TGCAGCGTTGAGAGGGGAGTCGTTGATGAGCAGTTCTTC,CSVERGVVDEQFF
TRBD2,few,TRBV2,TRBJ2-7,TGTGCCGGCCGGGGGGGCCTTGAGTGGGAGCAGTACTTC,CAGRGGLEWEQYF
TRBD1,.,TRBV6-1,TRBJ1-4,TGTGCCAGCAGAAACCAGGGGGCTGGGAAACTGTTTTTT,CASRNQGAGKLFF
TRBD1,.,TRBV7-9,TRBJ2-1,TGTGCCAGCAGCTTAGAGGCAGGGGGCCTGAATGAGCAGTTCTTC,CASSLEAGGLNEQFF
.,.,TRBV18,TRBJ1-4,TGTGCCAGCTCACCACCAAACTATAAGGACGGTGAAAAACTGTTTTTT,CASSPPNYKDGEKLFF
TRBD2,.,TRBV27,TRBJ2-3,TGTGCCAGCATGCCAGCGGGAGCCCCAGATACGCAGTATTTT,CASMPAGAPDTQYF
.,many,TRBV6-5,TRBJ2-5,TGTGCCAGCAGTTACTTCAGGGAAGAGACCCAGTACTTC,CASSYFREETQYF
TRBD1,few,TRBV5-4,TRBJ2-7,TGTGCCAGCAGCCCCCCAACGGGACAGGGTTACGAGCAGTACTTC,CASSPPTGQGYEQYF
.,.,TRBV9,TRBJ2-3,TGTGCCAGCAGCGTACGAGAGTTGAGGGACACAGATACGCAGTATTTT,CASSVRELRDTDTQYF
.,.,TRBV27,TRBJ1-5,TGTGCCAGCAGTGAGTATAGCAATCAGCCCCAGCATTTT,CASSEYSNQPQHF
.,few,TRBV10-3,TRBJ2-7,TGTGCCATCAGTGAGATGGGACAATGGGAGCAGTACTTC,CAISEMGQWEQYF
.,few,TRBV5-4,TRBJ2-6,TGTGCCAGCAGCTTGTTTGGGGGCTCTGGGGCCAACGTCCTGACTTTC,CASSLFGGSGANVLTF
.,few,TRBV6-1,TRBJ1-2,TGTGCCAGCGGTGCCGGGACGGCGGCCGCTAACTATGGCTACACCTTC,CASGAGTAAANYGYTF
TRBD2,.,TRBV5-1,TRBJ2-3,TGCGCCAGCAGTTCTAATAGCGGGAGACGCACAGATACGCAGTATTTT,CASSSNSGRRTDTQYF
.,few,TRBV30,TRBJ2-5,TGTGCCTGGAGTCCGTACAGCCCAATGGAGACCCAGTACTTC,CAWSPYSPMETQYF
.,.,TRBV28,TRBJ2-7,TGTGCCAGCAGCTCTCCCGGAATGCCCTCCTACGAGCAGTACTTC,CASSSPGMPSYEQYF
.,many,TRBV2,TRBJ2-7,TGTGCCAGCAGTGAAGCTCAGAGAGAACCTTACGAGCAGTACTTC,CASSEAQREPYEQYF
.,few,TRBV28,TRBJ1-2,TGTGCCAGCAACTCGGGGTTTAACTATGGCTACACCTTC,CASNSGFNYGYTF
TRBD2,.,TRBV4-2,TRBJ2-1,TGTGCCAGTAGCCAGACCCTAACTCTAGCGGGAGGGCTGTGGGGGGATGAGCAGTTCTTC,CASSQTLTLAGGLWGDEQFF
.,few,TRBV18,TRBJ1-1,TGTGCCAGCTCACCACCGAGCAGAGTGAACACTGAAGCTTTCTTT,CASSPPSRVNTEAFF
TRBD1,.,TRBV28,TRBJ2-5,TGTGCCAGCAGTTCTGAACAGGGGGCAGCTGAGACCCAGTACTTC,CASSSEQGAAETQYF
.,few,TRBV28,TRBJ2-7,TGTGCCAGCAGTTCGCGGGCAGGATTCTCCTACGAGCAGTACTTC,CASSSRAGFSYEQYF
TRBD1,.,TRBV6-5,TRBJ1-3,TGTGCCAGCAGTTCCTCTACAGGGGGCTCTGGAAACACCATATATTTT,CASSSSTGGSGNTIYF
.,.,TRBV6-6,TRBJ2-2,TGTGCCAGCCACCGGACAGATACCGGGGAGCTGTTTTTT,CASHRTDTGELFF
.,few,TRBV11-2,TRBJ2-7,TGTGCCAGCAGCTCCCCTTTGGCGGAAGTAAACGAGCAGTACTTC,CASSSPLAEVNEQYF
.,few,TRBV19,TRBJ2-2,TGTGCCAGTAGTATAGAGGCAACAACCGGGGAGCTGTTTTTT,CASSIEATTGELFF
.,few,TRBV18,TRBJ1-4,TGTGCCAGCTCACGAACAGGGATTTATGAAAAACTGTTTTTT,CASSRTGIYEKLFF
.,.,TRBV11-3,TRBJ2-1,TGTGCCAGCAGGGAATGGTCTTCCTCCTACAATGAGCAGTTCTTC,CASREWSSSYNEQFF
TRBD2,few,TRBV6-6,TRBJ2-3,TGTGCCATCAGTTCTAGCGGAAGCACAGATACGCAGTATTTT,CAISSSGSTDTQYF
.,few,TRBV10-3,TRBJ1-2,TGTGCCAGCAGTTACTCGGCAACAGCTAACTATGGCTACACCTTC,CASSYSATANYGYTF
.,many,TRBV5-1,TRBJ1-2,TGCGCCAGCAGCTTGGAAGTCTTCAGGGGAGGGATTAACTATGGCTACACCTTC,CASSLEVFRGGINYGYTF
TRBD1,few,TRBV18,TRBJ1-2,TGTGCCAGCTCACCAAGAAGGGGGCGTGAGGGCTACACCTTC,CASSPRRGREGYTF
TRBD1,.,TRBV5-4,TRBJ2-7,TGTGCCAGCAGCTTAGACAGGGAAGGCGAGCAGTACTTC,CASSLDREGEQYF
TRBD1,few,TRBV7-8,TRBJ2-2,TGTGCCAGCAGCTACCAGGGACAGACTTACGGGGAGCTGTTTTTT,CASSYQGQTYGELFF